The clone carrying this T cell receptor (beta chain) has more than one count but fewer than ten. What it recognizes is unknown. This specimen comes from a study of T-cell memory formation after mild COVID-19. Whole-study findings and limits: Clones that contracted from day 15 to 85 were balanced CD4/CD8, while later expanders leaned CD4+. Contracting CD4+ clones were located mainly in CM and EM, and CD8+ clones in EMRA. Detection of some responders pre-infection suggested pre-existing cross-reactive memory T cells participated.

CDR3 length: 12 residues. The ends were cut back, 6 bases at V and 4 bases at J, with 9 bases in the middle. CDR1 is SEHNR, CDR2 FQNEAQ, per germline (reference sequence). 5'RACE, which relied on constant-segment primers, yielded TCR alpha and TCR beta cDNA libraries carrying sample barcodes and UMIs. TCRdb reanalysed the 5' RACE reads using MiXCR and keeps one entry per CDR3 protein. Of about 360,000 distinct CDR3 sequences in the sample, approximately 14% were seen once. The chain recombines TRBV7-9 with TRBJ1-1; D is uncertain. The sequence was obtained from a man aged 18 to 35 who had mild COVID-19 (a few samples of this study predate the infection). Cell type and time point are not known. Sequenced: PBMCs or a T cell subset sorted from them (not recorded which). The CDR3 loop reads CASRDVSTEAFF. In DNA form, the CDR3 reads TGTGCCAGCAGGGACGTCTCCACTGAAGCTTTCTTT.